One and the same sample provided the 13 T cell receptor beta chains below, sequenced in a study of tumor-infiltrating lymphocytes in primary liver carcinoma. Reverse transcription of about 500 ng total RNA with a constant-region primer produced TCR beta cDNA. Generation of the TCR beta libraries relied on three nested multiplex PCR rounds using slightly modified ARM-PCR. The first two PCR rounds used TRBV1-TRBV30 forward primers with a C-beta reverse primer, roughly 11 cycles each. From the multiplex PCR reads, TCRdb called clonotypes with MiXCR, one entry per CDR3 protein. The sample lists 80,000 or so distinct CDR3 sequences; 65% to 75% were seen once. Co-extracted RNA and DNA came from about 20-30 mg of unsorted bulk tissue. Sample: liver tumor tissue from sampling region 4. The subset denotes: tumor region T4, right-lateral pole. These receptors originate from a woman in her sixties or seventies with primary liver carcinoma and hepatitis B virus infection.

About this clonotype itself: This CDR3 is missing its conserved last phenylalanine or tryptophan, likely due to a read error. The limits of the CDR3 on the DNA are not certain, so only TCRdb's listed CDR3 is given. The V gene is TRBV4-1, the J gene TRBJ2-3. CDR1 and CDR2 from the germline V gene are MGHRA and YSYEKL. Including both end residues, the CDR3 is 14 amino acids long. CDR3 region: CASRQTIGTGTQYL.

Concerning this clonotype itself: The junction departs from germline at one end; a sequencing error may be responsible. The chain has TRBV11-2 and TRBJ2-2, with a tentative D call TRBD2 (5 bases). Germline CDR1 SGHAT, CDR2 FQNNGV. This CDR3 is built from 15 residues. DNA for the CDR3: TGTGCCAGCAGCCCTCCGCAAGGACCAATCGGGGAGCTGCTTTTT. It encodes CASSPPQGPIGELLF.

This chain connects TRBV28 to TRBJ2-3, with D perhaps matching TRBD1 (5 bases). Trimming left V 7 bases short and J 4 bases short, with 12 bases between. Germline V gene lookup returns CDR1 MDHEN and CDR2 SYDVKM. The CDR3 length is 13 residues. The chain's CDR3 is CASNWGSADTQYF. CDR3 DNA sequence: TGTGCCAGCAATTGGGGCAGCGCAGATACGCAGTATTTT. The whole variable domain, remainder taken from reference TRBV28 and TRBJ2-3, is DVKVTQSSRYLVKRTGEKVFLECVQDMDHENMFWYRQDPGLGLRLIYFSYDVKMKEKGDIPEGYSVSREKKERFSLILESASTNQTSMYLCASNWGSADTQYFGPGTRLTVL.

This clonotype was seen ten or more times. The gene calls are TRBV5-1 and TRBJ1-1; D might be TRBD1 (6 bases). The ends were cut back, 4 bases at V and 5 bases at J, with 15 bases in the middle. The CDR3 contains 14 residues. Germline-derived CDR1 and CDR2 are SGHRS and YFSETQ. The CDR3 loop reads CASSPPAGATEAFF. The CDR3 DNA is TGCGCCAGCAGCCCGCCGGCGGGGGCGACTGAAGCTTTCTTT. The entire variable domain, with the rest obtained from reference TRBV5-1 and TRBJ1-1, is as follows: KAGVTQTPRYLIKTRGQQVTLSCSPISGHRSVSWYQQTPGQGLQFLFEYFSETQRNKGNFPGRFSGRQFSNSRSEMNVSTLELGDSALYLCASSPPAGATEAFFGQGTRLTVV.

This clonotype was observed a few times. An end of the junction differs from the germline gene, which may be a read error. This chain uses TRBV11-2 with TRBJ2-3; 9 bases map to TRBD1. CDR1 is SGHAT and CDR2 is FQNNGV in the germline V gene. The CDR3 totals 17 residues. CDR3 bases: TGCGCCAGCAGCTTAGGGGTTCGGACAGGGGTCACAGATACGCAGTATTTT. Translation gives CASSLGVRTGVTDTQYF. The full variable domain, with the rest looked up from reference TRBV11-2 and TRBJ2-3, is EAGVAQSPRYKIIEKRQSVAFWCNPISGHATLYWYQQILGQGPKLLIQFQNNGVVDDSQLPKDRFSAERLKGVDSTLKIQPAKLEDSAVYLCASSLGVRTGVTDTQYFGPGTRLTVL.

The chain links TRBV24-1 to TRBJ2-5; D gene ambiguous. Germline lookup yields CDR1 KGHDR and CDR2 SFDVKD. Trimming removed 3 bases from V and 3 bases from J, with 7 bases in between. CDR3 length equals 13 residues. This chain's CDR3 is CATSDLGKETQYF. CDR3 DNA: TGTGCCACCAGTGATCTCGGAAAAGAGACCCAGTACTTC.

As concerns this clonotype: The conserved final phenylalanine or tryptophan is absent from the CDR3, which likely points to a read error. The chain uses TRBV29-1 and TRBJ1-1, with a tentative D call TRBD1 (5 bases). CDR1 is SQVTM and CDR2 is ANQGSEA in the germline V gene. V was cut by 8 bases and J by 5 bases, with 27 bases left in between. The CDR3 totals 16 residues. The CDR3 bases are TGCAGCATTTACTTGAAGTGGCAGGGTCTGGGAACTGAAGCTTTCATT. Its translation is CSIYLKWQGLGTEAFI.

This clonotype is labeled as medium-sized. The J gene is TRBJ1-1, the V gene TRBV12-3 or TRBV12-4, with TRBD1 matching over 7 bases. Trimming cost V 6 bases and J 1 base; bases outside gene matches: 2. The CDR3 sequence is 13 residues long. The CDR3 here is CASSRQGNTEAFF. The CDR3 DNA sequence: TGTGCCAGCAGCCGACAGGGGAACACTGAAGCTTTCTTT.

This clonotype was seen ten or more times. A much bigger clone sits one base away, suggesting this may be a read error. The CDR3 does not close with the conserved phenylalanine or tryptophan, likely indicating a read error. The chain is built from TRBV6-5 and TRBJ2-7; D possibly corresponds to TRBD2 (5 bases). The CDR3 is 15 amino acids. The V gene's germline CDR1 is MNHEY and CDR2 SVGAGI. Trimming took off 0 bases at V and 5 bases at J, with 14 bases between the two ends. The CDR3 nucleotides read TGTGCCAGCAGTTACTCGGATTCAGCTAGCAACGAGCAGTACCTC. It specifies CASSYSDSASNEQYL.

About this clonotype: A read error may account for a junction end that differs from germline. The chain recombines TRBV29-1 with TRBJ2-7; tentatively, D is TRBD2 (6 bases). This CDR3 comprises 14 residues. Germline loops: CDR1 SQVTM, CDR2 ANQGSEA. The CDR3 sequence is CNVARTIDSYEQYF. As DNA, the CDR3 is TGCAACGTTGCCAGGACTATCGACTCCTACGAGCAGTACTTC.

At least ten counts were recorded for this clonotype. The CDR3 coding sequence is TGTGCCAGTAGTAAGACAGGGACGAACACCGGGGAGCTGTTTTTT. Encoded protein: CASSKTGTNTGELFF. The gene calls are TRBV19 and TRBJ2-2, with 7 bases aligning to TRBD1. Germline loops: CDR1 LNHDA, CDR2 SQIVND (reference sequence). This CDR3 is built from 15 residues. The J segment lost 0 bases and the V segment lost 4 bases, leaving 2 bases of the junction unmatched.

This clonotype was seen once. The junction departs from germline at one end; a sequencing error may be responsible. CDR3 residues: CASSLALPSVPNTGELFF. The CDR3 coding sequence is TGTGCTAGTAGTTTGGCCCTTCCTAGCGTCCCCAACACCGGGGAGCTGTTTTTT. The chain uses TRBV12-5 and TRBJ2-2, with D perhaps TRBD2 (6 bases). The CDR3 has 18 amino acids. The germline V gene encodes CDR1 LGHNT and CDR2 FRNRAP. The full variable domain, with the rest looked up from reference TRBV12-5 and TRBJ2-2, is DARVTQTPRHKVTEMGQEVTMRCQPILGHNTVFWYRQTMMQGLELLAYFRNRAPLDDSGMPKDRFSAEMPDATLATLKIQPSEPRDSAVYFCASSLALPSVPNTGELFFGEGSRLTVL.

This clonotype was picked up a small number of times. The chain couples TRBV7-2 to TRBJ2-7, with a tentative D call TRBD2 (5 bases). V lost 0 bases, J lost 10 bases, and 16 bases lay in between. This CDR3 spans 14 amino acids. Germline loops: CDR1 SGHTA, CDR2 FQGNSA. The CDR3 sequence is CASSLARVTGSQYF. In DNA form, the CDR3 reads TGTGCCAGCAGCTTAGCTAGGGTAACGGGGAGTCAGTACTTC.